This T cell receptor beta chain came from a study of CD4 T cells in relation to SARS-CoV-2 and coronaviruses. At the level of the study: PBMCs were cultured with antigen for roughly 11 days before TCR beta sequencing. Controls used an HIV-1 Nef peptide pool or no peptide.

TCRdb keeps only in-frame clones here, not all; method: immunoSEQ multiplex PCR. The sample holds tens of thousands of clones, about 80% seen once. Germline CDR1 MGHDK, CDR2 SYGVNS. V was shortened by 3 bases and J by 0 bases, with 9 bases between the two germline ends. The CDR3 length is 14 residues. Study-level findings and limits: Each donor contributed either pre-pandemic or post-infection samples, not both.

Worth noting for this clone: No antigen is known for it.

Before the COVID-19 pandemic, during about 2011-2019, CD4+ T cells were taken from unexposed donors. The cells were cultured for under twelve days before CD4+ T cells were isolated. The J gene is TRBJ2-7, the V gene TRBV25-1; D uncertain. Sample: CD4+ T cells from PBMCs, cultured in vitro. The origin of this receptor is a human donor in good health. CDR3 bases: TGTGCCAGCAGTGAGCGAAGAAGCTCCTACGAGCAGTACTTC. Its translation is CASSERRSSYEQYF.